This entry lists 6 T cell receptor beta chains sequenced from one sample in a study of CD8 T cells in ankylosing spondylitis. Study-wide results and caveats: Characteristic of ankylosing spondylitis blood, it appeared, was a TCR beta motif comprising about eight highly homologous variants.

TCRdb reprocessed the 5' RACE reads via MiXCR and lists one record per CDR3 protein. Among fewer than 550,000 distinct CDR3 sequences, roughly 5% were seen once, and the ten largest hold 3% to 4%. Antigen specificity for these receptors is unknown. Sequencing input: blood, either unsorted or a sorted T cell fraction (not recorded which). The receptors originated from a male donor with ankylosing spondylitis.

This clonotype was detected only a few times. This chain connects TRBV7-8 to TRBJ2-3; TRBD2 aligns across 7 bases. Germline V CDR1 and CDR2: SGHVS, FQNEAQ. The length of the CDR3 is 19 residues. V shed 0 bases and J 4 bases; nucleotides not matched to a gene: 16. The CDR3 sequence: CASSLALFPTSEEADTQYF. The CDR3 DNA follows: TGTGCCAGCAGCTTAGCCCTCTTCCCAACTAGCGAGGAAGCAGATACGCAGTATTTT.

Ten or more counts support this clonotype. This chain connects TRBV12-3 or TRBV12-4 to TRBJ1-1; TRBD1 is a possible D gene (6 bases). There are 15 residues in the CDR3. V was cut by 4 bases and J by 5 bases, with 17 bases left in between. CDR3 residues: CASSSLAGDLTEAFF. The CDR3 nucleotides are TGTGCCAGCAGTTCCCTCGCAGGGGACTTGACTGAAGCTTTCTTT.

A note on this clonotype: A much larger clone lies a single base off, so this may be a read error. The chain links TRBV29-1 to TRBJ2-1; 8 bases match TRBD1. The germline V gene has CDR1 SQVTM and CDR2 ANQGSEA. The CDR3 is 14 amino acids. The CDR3 DNA reads TGCAGCGTTCGTGAACAGGGGGGAAACAATGAGCAGTCCTTC. Amino acid sequence: CSVREQGGNNEQSF.

This clonotype showed up many times. The chain joins TRBV5-1 to TRBJ2-7, with D possibly being TRBD2 (5 bases). Germline CDR1 SGHRS, CDR2 YFSETQ. V shed 4 bases and J shed 0 bases, with 14 bases lying between them. This CDR3 contains 15 residues. This CDR3 is CASSPTPLASYEQYF. Written as DNA, the CDR3 is TGCGCCAGCAGCCCGACCCCCCTAGCCTCCTACGAGCAGTACTTC.

Ten or more counts support this clonotype. The chain uses TRBV5-1 and TRBJ1-3; a weak D match, TRBD1 (6 bases). The CDR3 consists of 19 residues. Looked up from germline, CDR1 is SGHRS and CDR2 is YFSETQ. V lost 4 bases and J lost 0, with 23 bases in between. The CDR3 DNA sequence: TGCGCCAGCAGCCTGACGCCGCCTTCGGGAGGGGGCTCTGGAAACACCATATATTTT. This encodes CASSLTPPSGGGSGNTIYF.

The gene calls are TRBV6-2 or TRBV6-3 and TRBJ2-1; the D gene could be TRBD1 or TRBD2 (5 bases each). The V and J ends lost 6 bases and 10 bases respectively, with 13 bases between them. Germline-derived CDR1 and CDR2 are MNHEY and SVGEGT. The CDR3 totals 12 residues. The CDR3: CASSWTHREQFF. The CDR3, as DNA: TGTGCCAGCAGCTGGACTCACAGGGAGCAGTTCTTC.